One sample yielded the 20 T cell receptor beta chains listed below, sequenced in a study of spatial heterogeneity in lung cancer. Study conclusions and caveats: Tumor mutation count correlated with how many alpha and beta TCRs expanded intratumorally.

TCRdb re-called the 5' RACE reads through MiXCR, storing one row per CDR3 protein. The data show about 9,300 distinct CDR3 sequences, roughly 6.3% seen once. Which antigens these TCRs recognize remains unknown. Documented time point: sample taken at primary tumor resection. The sample here was lung tumor tissue, taken at surgery. These receptor sequences come from a male donor with early-stage non-small cell lung cancer.

This clonotype was detected ten times or more. The chain joins TRBV28 to TRBJ1-4; tentative D call: TRBD1 (5 bases). This CDR3 comprises 15 residues. Trimming left V 8 bases short and J 0 bases short, with 13 bases between. Germline V gene data show CDR1 as MDHEN and CDR2 as SYDVKM. The CDR3 nucleotides are TGTGCCAGCCTTAGGGGAGCCTCAACTAATGAAAAACTGTTTTTT. Protein sequence: CASLRGASTNEKLFF.

This clonotype is judged medium-sized. The V gene is TRBV3-1, the J gene TRBJ2-7; weak D call: TRBD2 (6 bases). The CDR3 has 14 amino acids. Germline V gene data show CDR1 as LGHDT and CDR2 as YNNKEL (reference sequence). V was cut by 4 bases and J by 2 bases, with 12 bases left in between. The DNA for the CDR3 is TGTGCCAGCAGCCGACTAGGGGAAACCTACGAGCAGTACTTC. Its translation is CASSRLGETYEQYF.

This clonotype has a count of ten or more. This chain joins TRBV30 and TRBJ1-4; perhaps TRBD1 as D (5 bases). V dropped 6 bases and J dropped 8 bases, with 19 bases sitting between them. CDR3 length: 14 residues. Per the germline V gene, CDR1 is GTSNPN and CDR2 is SVGIG (reference sequence). This chain's CDR3 is CACQGEHPQEKLFF. The CDR3 coding sequence is TGTGCCTGTCAAGGGGAACATCCCCAGGAAAAACTGTTTTTT.

This clonotype was picked up many times. V gene TRBV4-1 combines with J gene TRBJ1-6; TRBD1 is a possible D gene (6 bases). The ends were cut back, 4 bases at V and 7 bases at J, with 17 bases in the middle. Germline-derived CDR1 and CDR2 are MGHRA and YSYEKL. CDR3 size: 16 residues. The CDR3 bases are TGCGCCAGCAGCCGCGAGGCAGGGGCCAAGAATTCACCCCTCCACTTT. Translation: CASSREAGAKNSPLHF.

There are many counts of this clonotype. This chain connects TRBV28 to TRBJ1-6; no clear D. V was pared by 5 bases and J by 0 bases, with 14 bases between. The CDR3 runs to 17 residues. The germline V gene encodes CDR1 MDHEN and CDR2 SYDVKM. This CDR3 is CASSGLTSSSYNSPLHF. The CDR3 DNA sequence: TGTGCCAGCAGTGGCCTGACGTCGAGCTCCTATAATTCACCCCTCCACTTT.

The chain has TRBV20-1 and TRBJ1-4, with 8 positions matching TRBD1. The J segment lost 7 bases and the V segment lost 0 bases, leaving 7 bases of the junction unmatched. There are 15 residues in the CDR3. Germline assignment: CDR1 DFQATT and CDR2 SNEGSKA (reference sequence). CDR3 nucleotide sequence: TGCAGTGCTAGAGATGGACAGGGAGGACGTGAAAAACTGTTTTTT. Amino acids: CSARDGQGGREKLFF.

By share, this clonotype counts as medium-sized (0.01 to 0.1%). V gene TRBV6-6 combines with J gene TRBJ2-7, with D uncertain. The CDR3 is 13 residues long. Trimming cost V 5 bases and J 6 bases, with 14 bases left between them. In germline, CDR1 is MNHNY, CDR2 SVGAGI (reference sequence). The CDR3 DNA reads as TGTGCCAGCAGTCTGACCCGTGTACTCGAGCAGTACTTC. Its protein is CASSLTRVLEQYF.

This clonotype was seen repeatedly, ten times or more. The gene calls are TRBV12-3 or TRBV12-4 and TRBJ2-7; 14 nucleotides match TRBD2. This CDR3 has 15 amino acids. V was clipped by 7 bases and J by 2 bases; unmatched bases: 4. CDR3 sequence reads: CASTPTSGGAYEQYF. CDR3 nucleotides: TGTGCCAGCACCCCGACTAGCGGGGGGGCCTACGAGCAGTACTTC.

This clonotype turned up a few times. The chain couples TRBV30 to TRBJ2-3; D uncertain. Between the trimmed V and J ends, which lost 2 bases and 0 bases, there was a span of 15 bases. The CDR3 contains 16 residues. CDR1 and CDR2 from the germline V gene are GTSNPN and SVGIG (reference sequence). The CDR3 bases are TGTGCCTGGAGTATCATCGGCAGAACTAGCACAGATACGCAGTATTTT. Translation: CAWSIIGRTSTDTQYF. Full variable domain (remainder filled in from reference TRBV30 and TRBJ2-3): SQTIHQWPATLVQPVGSPLSLECTVEGTSNPNLYWYRQAAGRGLQLLFYSVGIGQISSEVPQNLSASRPQDRQFILSSKKLLLSDSGFYLCAWSIIGRTSTDTQYFGPGTRLTVL.

The rearrangement uses TRBV5-4 and TRBJ2-7; 8 bases map to TRBD1. The V gene's germline CDR1 is SGHNT and CDR2 YYREEE (reference sequence). Trimming removed 2 bases from V and 4 bases from J; junction bases left unmatched: 2. The CDR3 has 13 amino acids. CDR3 amino acids: CASSLTGGYEQYF. In nucleotides, the CDR3 is TGTGCCAGCAGCTTAACAGGGGGGTACGAGCAGTACTTC. Drawing the rest from reference TRBV5-4 and TRBJ2-7, the complete variable domain is ETGVTQSPTHLIKTRGQQVTLRCSSQSGHNTVSWYQQALGQGPQFIFQYYREEENGRGNFPPRFSGLQFPNYSSELNVNALELDDSALYLCASSLTGGYEQYFGPGTRLTVT.

This clonotype has more than one count but fewer than ten. The V and J genes are TRBV5-5 and TRBJ2-7, with D possibly TRBD2 on 6 matching bases. Germline V lookup: CDR1 SGHKS, CDR2 YYEKEE (reference sequence). The CDR3 extends over 13 amino acids. V was trimmed by 7 bases and J by 3 bases, leaving 14 bases between them. DNA for the CDR3: TGTGCCAGCTATAACCCAGCGGGCTACGAGCAGTACTTC. This codes for CASYNPAGYEQYF.

The rearrangement links TRBV7-2 to TRBJ2-2, with 7 positions matching TRBD1. Trimming cost V 5 bases and J 1 base; bases outside gene matches: 16. The CDR3 totals 19 residues. Germline V gene sequence: CDR1 SGHTA, CDR2 FQGNSA. The CDR3 sequence is CASSPTHRDSLLNTGELFF. CDR3 DNA sequence: TGTGCCAGCAGCCCTACCCACAGGGACAGTCTACTGAACACCGGGGAGCTGTTTTTT.

This clonotype was observed many times. The chain carries TRBV20-1 and TRBJ1-6; 10 bases are a match to TRBD1. After removal of 2 bases from V and 7 bases from J, the junction contained 2 bases not matched to a gene. This CDR3 is 14 amino acids long. The germline gives CDR1 DFQATT, CDR2 SNEGSKA (reference sequence). CDR3 DNA: TGCAGTGCTAGATTGGGACAGGGGAATTCACCCCTCCACTTT. Translation: CSARLGQGNSPLHF.

This clonotype was detected only a few times. The chain employs TRBV10-3 and TRBJ2-4, with D perhaps matching TRBD1 (5 bases). Trimming left V 2 bases short and J 0 bases short, with 8 bases between. Germline values: CDR1 ENHRY, CDR2 SYGVKD. This CDR3 comprises 15 residues. This CDR3 is CAISEPGLAKNIQYF. The CDR3 nucleotides read TGTGCCATCAGTGAGCCAGGGCTAGCCAAAAACATTCAGTACTTC.

The sample holds many counts of this clonotype. J is TRBJ2-1 and V is TRBV29-1; the D gene is possibly TRBD2 (6 bases). V gave up 5 bases and J gave up 4 bases, with 21 bases separating them. There are 16 residues in the CDR3. CDR1 and CDR2 from the germline V gene are SQVTM and ANQGSEA. The CDR3 here is CSVFKGSSDLYNEQFF. Here the CDR3 DNA reads TGCAGCGTTTTCAAGGGGTCTAGCGACCTTTACAATGAGCAGTTCTTC.

This clonotype was observed many times. V and J are TRBV11-3 and TRBJ2-2; TRBD1 matches at 9 bases. There are 15 residues in the CDR3. After removal of 5 bases from V and 4 bases from J, the junction contained 5 bases not matched to a gene. Germline V gene lookup returns CDR1 SGHNT and CDR2 YENEEA. CDR3 region: CASSPDRGGTGELFF. The DNA for the CDR3 is TGTGCCAGCAGCCCTGACAGGGGGGGCACCGGGGAGCTGTTTTTT.

This chain connects TRBV10-3 to TRBJ2-2; 8 bases line up with TRBD1. The CDR3 length is 16 residues. Trimming cost V 4 bases and J 7 bases; bases outside gene matches: 11. The V gene's germline CDR1 is ENHRY and CDR2 SYGVKD. This CDR3 reads CAISATFGTGGGELFF. In DNA, the CDR3 is TGTGCCATCAGTGCTACCTTCGGGACAGGCGGCGGGGAGCTGTTTTTT.

There are many counts of this clonotype. The gene calls are TRBV29-1 and TRBJ1-4; 7 bases are a match to TRBD1. Germline V gene data show CDR1 as SQVTM and CDR2 as ANQGSEA. Trimming at V came to 7 bases and at J to 8 bases, leaving 7 bases not matched to a gene. This CDR3 region has 12 residues. The CDR3 DNA follows: TGCAGCGCCAAGAGAGGGGGCGAAAAACTGTTTTTT. Encoded protein: CSAKRGGEKLFF.

This clonotype was detected many times. This sequence joins TRBV5-4 and TRBJ1-1; D is undetermined. V dropped 6 bases and J dropped 4 bases, with 13 bases sitting between them. Germline V CDR1 and CDR2: SGHNT, YYREEE (reference sequence). This CDR3 is built from 13 residues. The CDR3 sequence is CASTPPAATEAFF. The DNA of the CDR3 is TGTGCCAGCACCCCCCCAGCGGCCACTGAAGCTTTCTTT.

This clonotype has ten or more counts. V and J are TRBV7-9 and TRBJ1-1; 8 bases map to TRBD1. This CDR3 is built from 17 residues. Germline V gene sequence: CDR1 SEHNR, CDR2 FQNEAQ (reference sequence). Trimming took 2 bases from V and 0 from J; bases not matched to a gene: 8. Here the CDR3 DNA reads TGTGCCAGCAGCTTAAAAAGGACAGGGCGTATGAACACTGAAGCTTTCTTT. As protein: CASSLKRTGRMNTEAFF.